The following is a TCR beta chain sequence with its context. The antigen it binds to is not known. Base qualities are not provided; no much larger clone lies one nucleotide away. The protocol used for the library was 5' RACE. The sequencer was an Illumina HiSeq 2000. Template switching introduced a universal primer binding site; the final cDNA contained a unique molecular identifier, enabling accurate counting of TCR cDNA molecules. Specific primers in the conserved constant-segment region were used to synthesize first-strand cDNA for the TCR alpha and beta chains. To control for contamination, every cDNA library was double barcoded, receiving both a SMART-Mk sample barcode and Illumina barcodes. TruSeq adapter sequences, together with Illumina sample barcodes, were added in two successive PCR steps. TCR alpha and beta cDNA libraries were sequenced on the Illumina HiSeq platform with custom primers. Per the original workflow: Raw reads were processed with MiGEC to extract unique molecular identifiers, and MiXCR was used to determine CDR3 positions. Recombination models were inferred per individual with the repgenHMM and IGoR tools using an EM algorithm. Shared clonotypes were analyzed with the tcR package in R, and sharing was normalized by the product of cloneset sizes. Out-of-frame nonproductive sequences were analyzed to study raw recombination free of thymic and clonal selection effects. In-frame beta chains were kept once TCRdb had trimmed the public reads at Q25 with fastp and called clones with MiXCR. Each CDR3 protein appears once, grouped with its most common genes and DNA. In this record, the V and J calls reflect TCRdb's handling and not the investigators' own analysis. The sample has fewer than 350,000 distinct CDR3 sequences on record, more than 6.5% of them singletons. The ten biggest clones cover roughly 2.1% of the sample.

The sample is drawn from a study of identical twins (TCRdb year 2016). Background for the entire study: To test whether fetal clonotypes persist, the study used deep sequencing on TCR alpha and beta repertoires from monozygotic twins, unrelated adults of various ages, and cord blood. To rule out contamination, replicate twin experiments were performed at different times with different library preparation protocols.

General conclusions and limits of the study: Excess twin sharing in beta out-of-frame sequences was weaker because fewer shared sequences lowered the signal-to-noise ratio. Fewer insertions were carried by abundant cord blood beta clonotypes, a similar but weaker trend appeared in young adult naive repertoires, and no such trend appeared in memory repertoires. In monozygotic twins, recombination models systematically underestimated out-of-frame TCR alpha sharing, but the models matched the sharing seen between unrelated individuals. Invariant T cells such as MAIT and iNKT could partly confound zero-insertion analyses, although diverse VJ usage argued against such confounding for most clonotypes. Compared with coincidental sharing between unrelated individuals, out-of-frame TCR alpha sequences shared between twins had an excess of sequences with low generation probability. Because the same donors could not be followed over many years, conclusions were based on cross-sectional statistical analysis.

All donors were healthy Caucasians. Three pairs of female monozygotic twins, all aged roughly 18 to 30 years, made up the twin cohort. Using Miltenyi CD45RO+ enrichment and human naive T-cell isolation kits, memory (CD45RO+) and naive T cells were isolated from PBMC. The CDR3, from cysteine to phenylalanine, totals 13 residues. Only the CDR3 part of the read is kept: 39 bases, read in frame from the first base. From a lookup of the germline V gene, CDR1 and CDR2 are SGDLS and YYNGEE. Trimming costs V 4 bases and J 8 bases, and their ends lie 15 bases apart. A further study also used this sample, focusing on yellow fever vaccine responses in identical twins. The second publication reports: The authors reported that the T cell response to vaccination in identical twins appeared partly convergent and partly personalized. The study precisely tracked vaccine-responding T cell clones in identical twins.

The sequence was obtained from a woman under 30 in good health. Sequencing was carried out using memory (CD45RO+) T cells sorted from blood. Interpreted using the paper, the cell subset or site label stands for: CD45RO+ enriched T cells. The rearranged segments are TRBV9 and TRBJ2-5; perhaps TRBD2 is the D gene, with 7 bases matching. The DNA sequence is TGTGCCAGCAGCCCCCGGGGGGCGGGAACCCAGTACTTC. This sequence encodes CASSPRGAGTQYF. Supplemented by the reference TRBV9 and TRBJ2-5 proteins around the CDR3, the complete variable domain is DSGVTQTPKHLITATGQRVTLRCSPRSGDLSVYWYQQSLDQGLQFLIQYYNGEERAKGNILERFSAQQFPDLHSELNLSSLELGDSALYFCASSPRGAGTQYFGPGTRLLVL.